Shown below are 15 T cell receptor beta chains from a single sample sequenced in a study of T-cell memory formation after mild COVID-19. A single record per CDR3 protein comes from TCRdb applying MiXCR to the 5' RACE reads. This sample has around 47,000 distinct CDR3 sequences, with roughly 9% found just once. The sequenced sample was PBMCs or a T cell subset sorted from them (not recorded which). These receptors came from an adult woman who had mild COVID-19 (a few samples of this study predate the infection). Cell type and time point are not known.

This clonotype was seen more than once but under ten times. The DNA of the CDR3 is TGCAGCGTTGAAGGGGGATTCGACTATGGCTACACCTTC. Its translation: CSVEGGFDYGYTF. The genes are TRBV29-1 and TRBJ1-2; D remains unclear. This CDR3 has 13 amino acids. In germline, CDR1 is SQVTM, CDR2 ANQGSEA. Trimming removed 1 base from V and 3 bases from J, with 9 bases in between.

This clonotype was found many times. The rearrangement uses TRBV15 and TRBJ1-1; D is perhaps TRBD1 (5 bases). The germline V gene has CDR1 LNHNV and CDR2 YYDKDF (reference sequence). There are 15 residues in the CDR3. V lost 5 bases and J lost 3, with 16 bases in between. CDR3 protein: CATSPAWGRDTEAFF. In DNA, the CDR3 is TGTGCCACCAGCCCGGCCTGGGGGAGGGACACTGAAGCTTTCTTT.

The rearrangement joins TRBV2 to TRBJ2-2, with no clear D. Germline V gene data show CDR1 as SNHLY and CDR2 as FYNNEI. CDR3 length: 12 amino acids. Trimming shortened V by 3 bases and J by 8 bases, and 7 bases separated the two germline ends. The CDR3 bases are TGTGCCAGCAGTGATATAGGGGGGGAGCTGTTTTTT. This gives the protein CASSDIGGELFF.

The sample holds many counts of this clonotype. V is TRBV20-1 and J is TRBJ2-2, with D unresolved. This CDR3 region has 12 residues. The germline gives CDR1 DFQATT, CDR2 SNEGSKA (reference sequence). Trimming removed 7 bases from V and 0 bases from J, with 6 bases in between. The CDR3 reads CSVLTNTGELFF. CDR3 coding DNA: TGCAGTGTGCTAACGAACACCGGGGAGCTGTTTTTT.

This chain joins TRBV24-1 and TRBJ2-3, with 11 bases identical to TRBD2. With V trimmed by 3 bases and J by 0 bases, 1 base remained unmatched. The CDR3 is 16 amino acids. Per germline, CDR1 KGHDR and CDR2 SFDVKD. The CDR3 nucleotides read TGTGCCACCAGTGATCCTAGCGGGAGGAGCACAGATACGCAGTATTTT. Its translation: CATSDPSGRSTDTQYF.

The sample holds many counts of this clonotype. A much larger clone differs from this one at a single base, so this may be a read error. This sequence joins TRBV11-2 and TRBJ2-7, with 8 bases that match TRBD2. J lost 5 bases, V lost 4 bases, and 10 bases had no gene match. CDR1 is SGHAT, CDR2 FQNNGV, per germline. There are 15 residues in the CDR3. CDR3 coding DNA: TGTGCCAGCAGCTCACCTAGAGCGGGAGTCCACGAGCAGTACTTC. Its translation: CASSSPRAGVHEQYF.

This rearrangement joins TRBV7-3 to TRBJ1-1; unclear D gene. Trimming removed 4 bases from V and 6 bases from J, with 12 bases in between. CDR1 SGHTA and CDR2 FQGTGA come from the germline V gene. This CDR3 contains 13 residues. The CDR3 bases are TGTGCCAGCAGCTCCACTACGGACTCTGAAGCTTTCTTT. Its protein product is CASSSTTDSEAFF.

There are a few counts of this clonotype. The gene calls are TRBV3-1 and TRBJ2-1; no firm D call. V lost 0 bases to trimming and J lost 8 bases, with 11 bases between them. The CDR3 extends over 14 amino acids. From germline, CDR1 is LGHDT and CDR2 YNNKEL (reference sequence). The CDR3 protein is CASSQDSLLDEQFF. The CDR3 bases are TGTGCCAGCAGCCAAGATTCCCTGCTCGATGAGCAGTTCTTC.

CDR3 nucleotide sequence: TGTGCCAGCAGTTACGTGAGGAGCTCCTACGAGCAGTACTTC. It encodes CASSYVRSSYEQYF. The chain is built from TRBV6-5 and TRBJ2-7; D is unclear. Deletions cut 2 bases from V and 0 bases from J, with 8 bases between. The CDR3 loop spans 14 amino acids. Germline V gene data show CDR1 as MNHEY and CDR2 as SVGAGI.

Many counts were recorded for this clonotype. The V call is TRBV7-8, the J call TRBJ2-7; D is perhaps TRBD2 (6 bases). The ends were cut back, 5 bases at V and 3 bases at J, with 14 bases in the middle. The CDR3 has 14 residues. Looked up from germline, CDR1 is SGHVS and CDR2 is FQNEAQ. The CDR3 is CASSLGGPGYEQYF. CDR3 sequence (DNA): TGTGCCAGCAGCCTCGGAGGGCCGGGCTACGAGCAGTACTTC.

The chain employs TRBV25-1 and TRBJ1-2; D might be TRBD1 (6 bases). The length of the CDR3 is 14 residues. With 2 bases removed from V and 2 bases from J, the gap between germline ends came to 9 bases. Germline CDR1 reads MGHDK; CDR2 reads SYGVNS. Here the CDR3 reads CASSELRGNYGYTF. In DNA, the CDR3 is TGTGCCAGCAGTGAACTTAGGGGGAACTATGGCTACACCTTC.

A few counts support this clonotype. V gene TRBV7-2 combines with J gene TRBJ1-2; 12 bases fit TRBD1. The CDR3 covers 13 residues. V lost 5 bases and J lost 6; bases outside the gene matches: 1. Germline V lookup: CDR1 SGHTA, CDR2 FQGNSA. The CDR3 reads CASSRDRGHGYTF. The CDR3 DNA follows: TGTGCCAGCAGCCGGGACAGGGGGCATGGCTACACCTTC.

This clonotype was counted at least ten times. V usage is TRBV12-3 or TRBV12-4 and J usage is TRBJ2-3; the D gene is possibly TRBD2 (6 bases). V was pared by 7 bases and J by 6 bases, with 17 bases between. The CDR3 covers 14 residues. CDR3 nucleotides: TGTGCCAGCACCGACCGGAGGGAAACGGATACGCAGTATTTT. It specifies CASTDRRETDTQYF.

J is TRBJ2-1 and V is TRBV5-1, with 10 nucleotides matching TRBD2. Germline V gene sequence: CDR1 SGHRS, CDR2 YFSETQ. J was trimmed by 7 bases and V by 0 bases; bases with no gene match: 1. This CDR3 has 14 residues. The CDR3 DNA follows: TGCGCCAGCAGCTTGGTAGCGGGAGGAAATGAGCAGTTCTTC. Its protein is CASSLVAGGNEQFF.

V usage is TRBV11-2 and J usage is TRBJ2-2; 8 nucleotides line up with TRBD1. After removal of 2 bases from V and 5 bases from J, the junction contained 7 bases not matched to a gene. The CDR3 loop spans 16 amino acids. CDR1 SGHAT and CDR2 FQNNGV come from the germline V gene. The CDR3 DNA is TGTGCCAGCAGCTTATCCACAGGGGGATGGACCGGGGAGCTGTTTTTT. Protein sequence: CASSLSTGGWTGELFF.